Following are 2 T cell receptor beta chains from one sample sequenced in a study of beta chain features in type 1 diabetes. All of the isolated RNA was reverse transcribed, so expressed TCRB transcripts were sequenced. The repertoire was sequenced with immunoSEQ multiplex PCR; TCRdb's copy has only in-frame clones and lacks some. The table lists over 500,000 clones, roughly 16% of them singletons. The sample taken for sequencing was naive CD4+ T cells from blood. The receptors shown here come from a man between 18 and 29 years old in good health.

This sequence joins TRBV27 and TRBJ2-3, with D possibly being TRBD2 (5 bases). V was cut by 4 bases and J by 6 bases, with 14 bases left in between. The CDR3 spans 14 residues. In germline, CDR1 is MNHEY, CDR2 SMNVEV (reference sequence). CDR3 loop: CASSSFGRRDTQYF. CDR3 bases: TGTGCCAGCAGTTCCTTTGGGAGACGCGATACGCAGTATTTT.

The CDR3 spells CASSATSGTGDQPQHF. The CDR3 region has the DNA TGTGCCAGCAGCGCAACCTCGGGGACAGGGGATCAGCCCCAGCATTTT. V gene TRBV7-9 combines with J gene TRBJ1-5, with 10 bases fitting TRBD1. The J segment lost 5 bases and the V segment lost 5 bases, leaving 9 bases of the junction unmatched. The CDR3 runs 16 residues. Per the germline V gene, CDR1 is SEHNR and CDR2 is FQNEAQ (reference sequence).